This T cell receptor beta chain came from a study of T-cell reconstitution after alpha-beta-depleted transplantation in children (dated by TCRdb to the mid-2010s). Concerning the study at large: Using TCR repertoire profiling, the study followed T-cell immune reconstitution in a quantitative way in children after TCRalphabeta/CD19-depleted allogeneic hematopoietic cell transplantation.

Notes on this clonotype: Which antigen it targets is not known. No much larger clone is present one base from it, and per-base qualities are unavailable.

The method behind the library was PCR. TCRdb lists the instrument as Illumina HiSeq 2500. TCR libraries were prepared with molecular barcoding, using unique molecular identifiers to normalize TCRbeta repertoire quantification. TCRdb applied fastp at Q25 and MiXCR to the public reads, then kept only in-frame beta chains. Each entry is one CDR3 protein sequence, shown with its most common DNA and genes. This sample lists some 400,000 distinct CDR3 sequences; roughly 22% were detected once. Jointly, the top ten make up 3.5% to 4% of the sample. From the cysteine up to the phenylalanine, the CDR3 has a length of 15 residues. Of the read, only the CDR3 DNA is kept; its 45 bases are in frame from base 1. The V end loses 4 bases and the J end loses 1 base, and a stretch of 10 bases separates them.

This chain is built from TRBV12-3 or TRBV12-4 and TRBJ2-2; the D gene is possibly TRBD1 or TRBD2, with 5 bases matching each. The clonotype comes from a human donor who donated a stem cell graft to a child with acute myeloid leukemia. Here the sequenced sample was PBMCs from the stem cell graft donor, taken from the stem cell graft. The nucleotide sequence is TGTGCCAGCAGTTCCGGGGCGTGGAACACCGGGGAGCTGTTTTTT. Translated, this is CASSSGAWNTGELFF.